Following are 20 T cell receptor beta chains from one sample sequenced in a study of shared T cell receptors in the human thymus. Libraries were prepared by immunoSEQ multiplex PCR; TCRdb keeps only in-frame clonotypes and omits some of them. The sample lists over 650,000 clones, approximately 89% occurring once. The data were also submitted as part of a second study, on human thymus T cells.

Sample: thymocytes. These receptors all stem from a boy in the first two years of life with a congenital heart defect.

The rearrangement joins TRBV12-5 to TRBJ2-7; D might be TRBD2 (6 bases). The germline V and J ends were trimmed by 5 bases and 3 bases, with 14 bases remaining between them. The CDR3 covers 14 residues. Per germline, CDR1 LGHNT and CDR2 FRNRAP. The CDR3 DNA reads as TGTGCTAGTGGTCCACCGGGACTGAACTACGAGCAGTACTTC. It specifies CASGPPGLNYEQYF.

The V and J genes are TRBV5-1 and TRBJ2-2, with 8 bases aligning to TRBD1. Trimming cost V 3 bases and J 2 bases; bases outside gene matches: 9. Germline loops: CDR1 SGHRS, CDR2 YFSETQ. The CDR3 is 17 residues long. DNA for the CDR3: TGCGCCAGCAGCTATGGAGGGGACAGGAAAAACACCGGGGAGCTGTTTTTT. Amino acids: CASSYGGDRKNTGELFF.

In this sample, this clone turned up a few times. This chain joins TRBV19 and TRBJ2-3; no reliable D call. The CDR3 sequence is 14 residues long. Per the germline V gene, CDR1 is LNHDA and CDR2 is SQIVND (reference sequence). Deletions cut 0 bases from V and 1 base from J, with 5 bases between. CDR3 in amino acids: CASSIDTGTDTQYF. In DNA, the CDR3 is TGTGCCAGTAGTATAGATACGGGCACAGATACGCAGTATTTT. Using reference TRBV19 and TRBJ2-3 for the parts outside the CDR3, the full variable domain is DGGITQSPKYLFRKEGQNVTLSCEQNLNHDAMYWYRQDPGQGLRLIYYSQIVNDFQKGDIAEGYSVSREKKESFPLTVTSAQKNPTAFYLCASSIDTGTDTQYFGPGTRLTVL.

This rearrangement joins TRBV19 to TRBJ2-3; no clear D gene. CDR1 LNHDA and CDR2 SQIVND come from the germline V gene (reference sequence). With 7 bases removed from V and 5 bases from J, the gap between germline ends came to 10 bases. The CDR3 is 12 amino acids. This CDR3 is CASNPPGDTQYF. The CDR3 region has the DNA TGTGCCAGTAACCCCCCGGGAGATACGCAGTATTTT.

The CDR3 protein is CASTRDFPINEKLFF. DNA of the CDR3: TGTGCCAGCACCCGGGACTTCCCCATCAATGAAAAACTGTTTTTT. This chain connects TRBV2 to TRBJ1-4; TRBD1 might be the D (5 bases). CDR1 is SNHLY and CDR2 is FYNNEI in the germline V gene. This CDR3 has 15 amino acids. The V end lost 7 bases, the J end lost 5 bases, and 17 bases lay between the germline ends.

V and J are TRBV5-1 and TRBJ2-3; D might be TRBD1 (6 bases). Trimming left V 3 bases short and J 5 bases short, with 16 bases between. The germline CDR1 and CDR2 sequences are SGHRS and YFSETQ. There are 15 residues in the CDR3. CDR3 region: CASSSQGLVRDTQYF. The CDR3 DNA follows: TGCGCCAGCAGCTCCCAGGGGCTAGTTAGAGATACGCAGTATTTT.

The chain has TRBV5-1 and TRBJ2-2; TRBD2 matches at 8 bases. The ends lost 0 bases at V and 6 bases at J; junction bases unmatched: 10. This CDR3 has 17 amino acids. Germline V lookup: CDR1 SGHRS, CDR2 YFSETQ. The CDR3 bases are TGCGCCAGCAGCTTGGAACTGGCGGGGGGTTGGTCCGGGGAGCTGTTTTTT. This codes for CASSLELAGGWSGELFF.

The chain uses TRBV27 and TRBJ1-2, with 9 bases matching TRBD1. The J segment lost 4 bases and the V segment lost 4 bases, leaving 4 bases of the junction unmatched. The germline CDR1 and CDR2 sequences are MNHEY and SMNVEV (reference sequence). This CDR3 spans 14 amino acids. The CDR3 protein is CASSYRGRGYGYTF. CDR3 DNA sequence: TGTGCCAGCAGTTACAGGGGGCGCGGCTATGGCTACACCTTC.

This chain joins TRBV28 and TRBJ2-1; 8 nucleotides align to TRBD2. Germline lookup yields CDR1 MDHEN and CDR2 SYDVKM. V was pared by 0 bases and J by 4 bases, with 20 bases of the junction left unmatched. This CDR3 spans 21 amino acids. Here the CDR3 DNA reads TGTGCCAGCAGTTTATGCACGCCTGGTAGAGTACTAGCGGATATATACAATGAGCAGTTCTTC. As protein: CASSLCTPGRVLADIYNEQFF.

This chain connects TRBV25-1 to TRBJ1-1; 7 bases line up with TRBD1. Germline V CDR1 and CDR2: MGHDK, SYGVNS. The J segment lost 2 bases and the V segment lost 10 bases, leaving 13 bases of the junction unmatched. This CDR3 region has 15 residues. CDR3 sequence reads: CATSGTGEQNTEAFF. The CDR3 DNA is TGTGCCACCTCGGGTACAGGGGAGCAAAACACTGAAGCTTTCTTT.

The chain carries TRBV19 and TRBJ1-1; TRBD1 agrees at 8 bases. CDR1 LNHDA and CDR2 SQIVND come from the germline V gene (reference sequence). V shed 4 bases, J shed 5 bases, and the junction held 9 bases outside the gene matches. The CDR3 consists of 15 residues. The CDR3 nucleotides read TGTGCCAGTAGTAACCCAGGGGGCTCTCGGACTGAAGCTTTCTTT. Translation gives CASSNPGGSRTEAFF.

The chain links TRBV20-1 to TRBJ2-1; 7 positions agree with TRBD2. The CDR3 runs to 11 residues. The germline gives CDR1 DFQATT, CDR2 SNEGSKA (reference sequence). The V gene end was trimmed by 4 bases and the J gene end by 10 bases; junction bases not matched to a gene: 4. Here the CDR3 DNA reads TGCAGTGCTAATTTACTAGCGGAGCAGTTCTTC. This gives the protein CSANLLAEQFF.

V gene TRBV19 combines with J gene TRBJ2-1, with 7 bases identical to TRBD1. Per germline, CDR1 LNHDA and CDR2 SQIVND (reference sequence). Germline trimming cut 7 bases from V and 0 bases from J; bases unmatched to any gene: 9. The CDR3 contains 16 residues. CDR3 sequence (DNA): TGTGCCAGTACCCCACAGGGGACACTCTCCTACAATGAGCAGTTCTTC. Its protein is CASTPQGTLSYNEQFF.

This sequence joins TRBV28 and TRBJ2-7; perhaps TRBD1 as D (5 bases). Germline loops: CDR1 MDHEN, CDR2 SYDVKM. CDR3 length equals 14 residues. Trimming removed 2 bases at V and 3 bases at J, with 11 bases between. The CDR3 sequence is CASSLGPGHYEQYF. The CDR3 region has the DNA TGTGCCAGCAGTTTAGGCCCAGGACACTACGAGCAGTACTTC.

In this sample, this clone turned up a few times. This chain joins TRBV28 and TRBJ1-3; 8 nucleotides align to TRBD1. Germline CDR1 MDHEN, CDR2 SYDVKM. Losses at the gene ends were 6 bases for V and 2 bases for J; bases not matched to a gene: 9. The CDR3 is made up of 16 amino acids. CDR3 region: CASSPTKDRAGNTIYF. Written as DNA, the CDR3 is TGTGCCAGCAGCCCTACTAAGGACAGGGCTGGAAACACCATATATTTT.

The chain uses TRBV25-1 and TRBJ1-3; 7 bases fit TRBD1. CDR1 MGHDK and CDR2 SYGVNS come from the germline V gene. The CDR3 has 16 residues. The V segment lost 1 base and the J segment 4 bases; nucleotides outside the gene matches: 7. The CDR3 reads CASSECAQGEGNTIYF. In nucleotides, the CDR3 is TGTGCCAGCAGTGAATGCGCCCAGGGGGAGGGAAACACCATATATTTT. Based on the CDR3 plus reference TRBV25-1 and TRBJ1-3, the full variable domain is EADIYQTPRYLVIGTGKKITLECSQTMGHDKMYWYQQDPGMELHLIHYSYGVNSTEKGDLSSESTVSRIRTEHFPLTLESARPSHTSQYLCASSECAQGEGNTIYFGEGSWLTVV.

This clone appeared a few times. CDR3 in amino acids: CASSPDRASSYGYTF. CDR3 DNA: TGTGCCAGCTCACCTGACAGGGCCTCGAGCTATGGCTACACCTTC. The chain couples TRBV18 to TRBJ1-2; 7 bases are a match to TRBD1. Germline V gene lookup returns CDR1 KGHSH and CDR2 LQKENI. The CDR3 has 15 amino acids. V lost 3 bases to trimming and J lost 4 bases; unmatched junction nucleotides: 8.

The gene calls are TRBV7-9 and TRBJ2-7, with a possible D match to TRBD2 (7 bases). V lost 1 base and J 3 bases, leaving 16 bases between the germline ends. CDR1 is SEHNR and CDR2 is FQNEAQ in the germline V gene (reference sequence). This CDR3 comprises 16 residues. CDR3 nucleotides: TGTGCCAGCAGCTTAGTAATGGGGGGGCCGTTCTACGAGCAGTACTTC. It specifies CASSLVMGGPFYEQYF.

The V call is TRBV5-6, the J call TRBJ2-7; TRBD1 aligns across 7 bases. Trimming removed 3 bases from V and 2 bases from J; junction bases left unmatched: 14. The length of the CDR3 is 17 residues. Germline V gene lookup returns CDR1 SGHDT and CDR2 YYEEEE. The CDR3 DNA is TGTGCCAGCAGCTCCTGGGACAGAGGGACACGGCCCTACGAGCAGTACTTC. Amino acid sequence: CASSSWDRGTRPYEQYF.

The chain recombines TRBV27 with TRBJ1-5; 9 bases are a match to TRBD1. The CDR3 totals 15 residues. V was pared by 6 bases and J by 5 bases, with 8 bases of the junction left unmatched. Germline-derived CDR1 and CDR2 are MNHEY and SMNVEV (reference sequence). CDR3 in amino acids: CASSQGTGLYQPQHF. The CDR3, as DNA: TGTGCCAGCAGCCAGGGGACAGGGTTATATCAGCCCCAGCATTTT.